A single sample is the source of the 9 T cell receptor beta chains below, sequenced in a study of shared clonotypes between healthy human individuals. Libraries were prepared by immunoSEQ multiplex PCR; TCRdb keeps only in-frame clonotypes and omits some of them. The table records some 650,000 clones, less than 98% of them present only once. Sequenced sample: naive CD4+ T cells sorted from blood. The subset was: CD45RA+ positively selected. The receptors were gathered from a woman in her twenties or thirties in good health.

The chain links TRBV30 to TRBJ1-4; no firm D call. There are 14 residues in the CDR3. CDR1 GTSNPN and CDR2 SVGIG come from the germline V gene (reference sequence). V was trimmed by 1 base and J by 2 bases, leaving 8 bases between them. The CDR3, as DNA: TGTGCCTGGAGTGCCGTGGGCACTAATGAAAAACTGTTTTTT. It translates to CAWSAVGTNEKLFF. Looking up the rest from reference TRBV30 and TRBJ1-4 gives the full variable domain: SQTIHQWPATLVQPVGSPLSLECTVEGTSNPNLYWYRQAAGRGLQLLFYSVGIGQISSEVPQNLSASRPQDRQFILSSKKLLLSDSGFYLCAWSAVGTNEKLFFGSGTQLSVL.

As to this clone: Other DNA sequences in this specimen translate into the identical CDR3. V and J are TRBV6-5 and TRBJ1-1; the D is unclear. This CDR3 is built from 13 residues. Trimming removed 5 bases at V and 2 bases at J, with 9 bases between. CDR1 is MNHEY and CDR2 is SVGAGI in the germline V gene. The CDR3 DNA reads TGTGCCAGCAGTAACAGAGTAAACACTGAAGCTTTCTTT. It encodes CASSNRVNTEAFF.

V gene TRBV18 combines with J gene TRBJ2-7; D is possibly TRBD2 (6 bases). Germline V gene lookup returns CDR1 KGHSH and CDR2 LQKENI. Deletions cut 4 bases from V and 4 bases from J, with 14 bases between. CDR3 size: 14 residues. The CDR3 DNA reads TGTGCCAGCTCACTGGAGGGAAATTCGTACGAGCAGTACTTC. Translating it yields CASSLEGNSYEQYF.

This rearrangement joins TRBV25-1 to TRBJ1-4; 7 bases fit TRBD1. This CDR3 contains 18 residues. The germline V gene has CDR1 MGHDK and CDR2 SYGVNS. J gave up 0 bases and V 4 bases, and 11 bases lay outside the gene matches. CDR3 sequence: CASSVARGKLSTNEKLFF. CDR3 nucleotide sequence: TGTGCCAGCAGTGTTGCCAGGGGGAAATTATCAACTAATGAAAAACTGTTTTTT.

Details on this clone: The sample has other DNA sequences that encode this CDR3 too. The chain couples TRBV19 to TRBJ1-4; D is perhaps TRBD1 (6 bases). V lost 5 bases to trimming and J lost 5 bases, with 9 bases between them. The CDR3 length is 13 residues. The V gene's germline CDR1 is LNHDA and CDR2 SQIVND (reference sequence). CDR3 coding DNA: TGTGCCAGTAGTGGACAGAGGAATGAAAAACTGTTTTTT. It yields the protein CASSGQRNEKLFF.

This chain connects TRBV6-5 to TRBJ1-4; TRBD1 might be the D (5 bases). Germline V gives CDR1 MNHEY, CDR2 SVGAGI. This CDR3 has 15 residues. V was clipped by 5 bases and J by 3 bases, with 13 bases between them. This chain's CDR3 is CASSPTTGSNEKLFF. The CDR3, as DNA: TGTGCCAGCAGTCCGACCACAGGATCTAATGAAAAACTGTTTTTT.

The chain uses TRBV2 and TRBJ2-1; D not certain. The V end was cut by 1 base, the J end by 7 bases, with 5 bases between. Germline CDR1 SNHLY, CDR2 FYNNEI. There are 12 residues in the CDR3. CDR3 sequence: CASSEEVNEQFF. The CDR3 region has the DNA TGTGCCAGCAGTGAAGAGGTTAATGAGCAGTTCTTC.

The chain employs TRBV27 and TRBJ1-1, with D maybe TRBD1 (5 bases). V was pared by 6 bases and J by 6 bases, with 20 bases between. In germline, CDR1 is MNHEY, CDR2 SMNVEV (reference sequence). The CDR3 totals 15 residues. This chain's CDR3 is CASRLHRTERSEAFF. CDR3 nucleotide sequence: TGTGCCAGCAGACTCCACAGGACCGAACGTTCTGAAGCTTTCTTT.

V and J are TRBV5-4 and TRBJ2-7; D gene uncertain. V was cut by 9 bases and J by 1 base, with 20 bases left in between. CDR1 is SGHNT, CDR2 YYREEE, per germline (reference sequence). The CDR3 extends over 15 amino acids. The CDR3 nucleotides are TGTGCCACCGGCGAAGGGATAGAACTATCCTACGAGCAGTACTTC. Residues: CATGEGIELSYEQYF.